The rows below give T cell receptor beta chains drawn from one sample of a study of radiation and T cells in renal cell carcinoma. The data were produced by immunoSEQ multiplex PCR, yet TCRdb's version contains in-frame clones alone and is incomplete. The table shows 150,000 or so clones, with around 90% occurring only once. The sequencing here drew on blood, taken from a patient whose treatment included radiotherapy and nephrectomy. Every receptor here comes from a woman aged 70-85 years with renal cell carcinoma. Each CDR3 is given with its conserved first and last residue. The D gene is left open where the match is weak. Only part of the rows carry a size: once, few, many, or a class if the clone is expanded.

TRBJ2-1 16 TRBV4-2 - - CASSQDLSGRYNEQFF TGTGCCAGCAGCCAAGATCTAAGCGGTAGATACAATGAGCAGTTCTTC
TRBJ1-3 16 TRBV11-2 - once CASSLSLPSSGNTIYF TGTGCCAGCAGCCTATCACTCCCGTCCTCTGGAAACACCATATATTTT
TRBJ1-6 15 TRBV14 - - CASSPGHHYNSPLHF TGTGCCAGCAGCCCTGGACATCACTATAATTCACCCCTCCACTTT
TRBJ2-7 15 TRBV19 - - CASLPPGGATYEQYF TGTGCCAGTCTTCCCCCGGGCGGGGCTACGTACGAGCAGTACTTC
TRBJ2-2 14 TRBV30 TRBD2 - CAWRGGPNTGELFF TGTGCCTGGCGGGGGGGCCCGAACACCGGGGAGCTGTTTTTT
TRBJ1-6 16 TRBV4-1 TRBD1 - CASSQAGTGGNSPLHF TGCGCCAGCAGCCAGGCCGGGACAGGGGGTAACTCACCCCTCCACTTT
TRBJ2-4 14 TRBV6-5 - - CASSSRVAKNIQYF TGTGCCAGCAGTTCGAGGGTAGCCAAAAACATTCAGTACTTC
TRBJ1-1 12 TRBV7-9 - - CASSLLGTEAFF TGTGCCAGCAGCTTGTTAGGGACTGAAGCTTTCTTT
TRBJ2-7 14 TRBV5-1 - once CASSLETEPYEQYF TGCGCCAGCAGCCTGGAGACGGAGCCCTACGAGCAGTACTTC
TRBJ1-2 13 TRBV10-2 - - CASSEGTFYGYTF TGCGCCAGCAGTGAGGGAACCTTCTATGGCTACACCTTC
TRBJ2-1 15 TRBV27 TRBD2 - CASSNPGGTYNEQFF TGTGCCAGCAGTAACCCGGGGGGGACCTACAATGAGCAGTTCTTC
TRBJ1-5 15 TRBV19 - - CASRRQINSNQPQHF TGTGCCAGTAGAAGACAGATTAATAGCAATCAGCCCCAGCATTTT
TRBJ1-6 15 TRBV6-5 - - CASSYGGTYNSPLHF TGTGCCAGCAGTTACGGGGGCACCTATAATTCACCCCTCCACTTT
TRBJ2-1 14 TRBV6-6 - - CASSYSHPSNEQFF TGTGCCAGCAGTTACTCCCACCCCAGCAACGAGCAGTTCTTC
TRBJ1-4 16 TRBV7-2 - - CASSLRLGTTNEKLFF TGTGCCAGCAGCTTAAGGCTAGGGACAACTAATGAAAAACTGTTTTTT
TRBJ1-3 15 TRBV5-1 - few CASSLGGQAGNTIYF TGCGCCAGCAGCTTGGGAGGGCAGGCTGGAAACACCATATATTTT
TRBJ1-2 16 TRBV30 - - CAWTTEGDTRWYGYTF TGTGCCTGGACTACCGAGGGGGACACCCGCTGGTATGGCTACACCTTC
TRBJ1-1 13 TRBV19 TRBD1 - CASSRGQAGVAFF TGTGCCAGTAGTAGGGGACAGGCAGGCGTAGCTTTCTTT
TRBJ2-1 16 TRBV15 - - CATSSLHVLVLNEQFF TGTGCCACCAGCAGTTTACATGTCCTAGTTCTAAATGAGCAGTTCTTC
TRBJ1-2 15 TRBV13 TRBD1 - CASSPRDRANYGYTF TGTGCCAGCAGCCCCCGGGACAGGGCTAACTATGGCTACACCTTC
TRBJ2-3 15 TRBV5-1 - - CASSLEGVRTDTQYF TGCGCCAGCAGCTTAGAGGGGGTTCGCACAGATACGCAGTATTTT
TRBJ2-1 14 TRBV29-1 TRBD1 - CSVGTGSKSNEQFF TGCAGCGTGGGGACAGGGAGTAAATCCAATGAGCAGTTCTTC
TRBJ1-1 12 TRBV5-1 - - CASTGGNTEAFF TGCGCCAGCACCGGTGGGAACACTGAAGCTTTCTTT
TRBJ2-1 12 TRBV5-1 - - CASYTGGNEQFF TGCGCCAGCTACACCGGGGGTAATGAGCAGTTCTTC
TRBJ2-7 15 TRBV6-1 TRBD2 - CASIRAGGVSYEQYF TGTGCCAGCATTAGAGCGGGGGGGGTCTCCTACGAGCAGTACTTC
TRBJ2-7 13 TRBV6-5 - - CASSYSNNLEQYF TGTGCCAGCAGTTACTCGAATAATCTCGAGCAGTACTTC
TRBJ1-5 12 TRBV28 - - CASGAGVQPQHF TGTGCCAGCGGGGCAGGGGTTCAGCCCCAGCATTTT
TRBJ2-7 13 TRBV6-1 - once CASSEEARYEQYF TGTGCCAGCAGTGAAGAGGCCCGGTACGAGCAGTACTTC
TRBJ2-1 16 TRBV7-3 TRBD2 - CASSSTGSGGAHEQFF TGTGCCAGCAGCTCCACGGGGAGCGGGGGGGCCCATGAGCAGTTCTTC
TRBJ1-1 13 TRBV2 - - CASTRGRNTEAFF TGTGCCAGCACCCGAGGGAGGAACACTGAAGCTTTCTTT
TRBJ2-3 20 TRBV6-1 TRBD2 - CASNEDQRTSRMLGTDTQYF TGTGCCAGCAATGAAGATCAAAGGACTAGCCGAATGCTCGGCACAGATACGCAGTATTTT
TRBJ2-7 14 TRBV5-1 TRBD1 - CASSSRQGPYEQYF TGCGCCAGCAGCTCTAGACAGGGCCCCTACGAGCAGTACTTC
TRBJ1-2 15 TRBV6-5 TRBD1 - CASSYSRDRGYGYTF TGTGCCAGCAGTTACTCCCGGGACAGGGGCTATGGCTACACCTTC
TRBJ1-3 16 TRBV5-1 TRBD1 - CASSFGAGTGKNTIYF TGCGCCAGCAGCTTCGGGGCCGGGACAGGAAAAAACACCATATATTTT
TRBJ2-7 13 TRBV7-2 - - CASSLGQGTEQYF TGTGCCAGCAGCTTAGGGCAGGGGACCGAGCAGTACTTC
TRBJ2-7 13 TRBV16 TRBD2 - CASSHVREGEQYF TGTGCCAGCAGCCACGTCAGGGAGGGCGAGCAGTACTTC
TRBJ1-5 17 TRBV30 - - CAWSVSRDTLSNQPQHF TGTGCCTGGAGTGTATCTCGGGACACCCTTAGCAATCAGCCCCAGCATTTT
TRBJ2-3 18 TRBV14 TRBD2 - CASSRGISGVLGTDTQYF TGTGCCAGCAGCCGAGGGATTAGCGGGGTATTGGGCACAGATACGCAGTATTTT
TRBJ2-5 19 TRBV11-3 - once CASSLGVGTPLGGKETQYF TGTGCCAGCAGCTTAGGGGTGGGGACTCCTCTCGGGGGCAAAGAGACCCAGTACTTC
TRBJ1-4 12 TRBV10-2 - - CASRGPNEKLFF TGCGCCAGCAGGGGACCTAATGAAAAACTGTTTTTT